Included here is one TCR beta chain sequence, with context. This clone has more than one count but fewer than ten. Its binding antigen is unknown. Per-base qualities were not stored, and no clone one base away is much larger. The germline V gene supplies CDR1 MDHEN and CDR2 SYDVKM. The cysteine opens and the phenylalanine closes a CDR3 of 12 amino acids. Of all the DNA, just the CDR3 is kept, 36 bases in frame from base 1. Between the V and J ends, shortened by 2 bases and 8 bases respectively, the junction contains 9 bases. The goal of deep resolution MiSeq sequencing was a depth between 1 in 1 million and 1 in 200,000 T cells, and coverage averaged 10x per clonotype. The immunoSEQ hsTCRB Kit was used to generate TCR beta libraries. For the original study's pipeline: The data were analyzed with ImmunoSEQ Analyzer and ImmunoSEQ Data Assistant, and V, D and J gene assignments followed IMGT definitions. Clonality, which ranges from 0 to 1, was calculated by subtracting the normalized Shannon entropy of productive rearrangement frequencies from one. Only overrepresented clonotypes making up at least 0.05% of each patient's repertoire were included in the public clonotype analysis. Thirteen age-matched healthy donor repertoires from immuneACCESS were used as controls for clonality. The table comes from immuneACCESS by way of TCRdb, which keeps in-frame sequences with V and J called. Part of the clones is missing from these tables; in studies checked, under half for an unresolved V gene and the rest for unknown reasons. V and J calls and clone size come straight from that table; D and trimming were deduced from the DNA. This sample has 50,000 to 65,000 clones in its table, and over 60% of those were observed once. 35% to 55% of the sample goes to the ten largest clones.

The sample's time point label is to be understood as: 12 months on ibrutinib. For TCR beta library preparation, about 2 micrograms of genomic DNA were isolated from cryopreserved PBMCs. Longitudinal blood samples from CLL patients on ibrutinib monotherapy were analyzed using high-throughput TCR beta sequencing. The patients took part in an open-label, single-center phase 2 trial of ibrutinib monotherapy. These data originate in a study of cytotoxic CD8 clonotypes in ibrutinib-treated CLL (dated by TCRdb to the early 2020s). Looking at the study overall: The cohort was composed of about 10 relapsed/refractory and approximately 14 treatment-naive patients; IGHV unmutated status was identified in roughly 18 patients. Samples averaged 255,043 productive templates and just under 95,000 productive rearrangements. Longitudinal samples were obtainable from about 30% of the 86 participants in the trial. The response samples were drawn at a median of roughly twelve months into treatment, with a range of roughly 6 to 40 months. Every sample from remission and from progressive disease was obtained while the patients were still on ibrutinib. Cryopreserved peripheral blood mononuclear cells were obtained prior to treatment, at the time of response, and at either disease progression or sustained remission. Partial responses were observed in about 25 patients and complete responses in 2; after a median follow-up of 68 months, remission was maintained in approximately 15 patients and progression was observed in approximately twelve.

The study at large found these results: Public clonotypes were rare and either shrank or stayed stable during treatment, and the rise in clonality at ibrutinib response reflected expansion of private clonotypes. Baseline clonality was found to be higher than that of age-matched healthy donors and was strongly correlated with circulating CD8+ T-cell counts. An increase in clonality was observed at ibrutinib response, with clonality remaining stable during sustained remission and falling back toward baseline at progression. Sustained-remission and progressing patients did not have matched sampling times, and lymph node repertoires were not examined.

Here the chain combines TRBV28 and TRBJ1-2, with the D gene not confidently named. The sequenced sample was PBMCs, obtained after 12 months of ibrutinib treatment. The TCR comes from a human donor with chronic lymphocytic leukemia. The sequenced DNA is TGTGCCAGCAGTTTAGCACGCTACGGCTACACCTTC. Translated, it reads CASSLARYGYTF.